Listed here are 2 T cell receptor beta chains from one sample, sequenced in a study of blood T cell repertoires in COVID-19. Assay used: immunoSEQ multiplex PCR; TCRdb lists only in-frame clones, some missing. The top ten hold over 2% of the sample, which has a few hundred thousand clones, around 87% seen once. The material sequenced was peripheral blood. Source of these receptors: a woman aged 45-60 years who had recovered from COVID-19.

The chain employs TRBV7-2 and TRBJ1-2; 7 nucleotides agree with TRBD1. The CDR3 is made up of 13 amino acids. The J segment lost 7 bases and the V segment lost 0 bases, leaving 2 bases of the junction unmatched. Germline assignment: CDR1 SGHTA and CDR2 FQGNSA. The CDR3 nucleotides are TGTGCCAGCAGCTTAGCAGGGGGCCTTGGCTACACCTTC. Amino acid sequence: CASSLAGGLGYTF.

V is TRBV30 and J is TRBJ2-1, with TRBD2 matching over 11 bases. Per the germline V gene, CDR1 is GTSNPN and CDR2 is SVGIG (reference sequence). With V trimmed by 5 bases and J by 6 bases, 18 bases remained unmatched. This CDR3 has 18 residues. CDR3 residues: CAWVHGASGRFFSNEQFF. The DNA of the CDR3 is TGTGCCTGGGTACATGGGGCTAGCGGGAGGTTCTTCTCCAATGAGCAGTTCTTC.